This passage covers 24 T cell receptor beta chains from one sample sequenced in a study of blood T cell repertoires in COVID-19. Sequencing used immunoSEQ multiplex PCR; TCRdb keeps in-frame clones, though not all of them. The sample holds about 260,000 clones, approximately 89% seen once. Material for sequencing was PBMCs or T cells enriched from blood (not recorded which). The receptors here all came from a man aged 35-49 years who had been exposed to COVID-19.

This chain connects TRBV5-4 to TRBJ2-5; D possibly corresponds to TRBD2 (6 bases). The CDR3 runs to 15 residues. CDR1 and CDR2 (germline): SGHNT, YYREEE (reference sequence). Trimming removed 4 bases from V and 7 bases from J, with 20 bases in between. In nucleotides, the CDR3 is TGTGCCAGCAGCACCCGGGACTTCGGGGGTGGGACCCAGTACTTC. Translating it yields CASSTRDFGGGTQYF. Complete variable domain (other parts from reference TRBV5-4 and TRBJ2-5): ETGVTQSPTHLIKTRGQQVTLRCSSQSGHNTVSWYQQALGQGPQFIFQYYREEENGRGNFPPRFSGLQFPNYSSELNVNALELDDSALYLCASSTRDFGGGTQYFGPGTRLLVL.

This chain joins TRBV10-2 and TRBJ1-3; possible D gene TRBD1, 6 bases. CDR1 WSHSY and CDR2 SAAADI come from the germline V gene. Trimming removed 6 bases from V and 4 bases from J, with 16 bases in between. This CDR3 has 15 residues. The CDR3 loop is CASRMDRSRGNTIYF. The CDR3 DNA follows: TGCGCCAGCAGGATGGACAGATCCAGGGGAAACACCATATATTTT.

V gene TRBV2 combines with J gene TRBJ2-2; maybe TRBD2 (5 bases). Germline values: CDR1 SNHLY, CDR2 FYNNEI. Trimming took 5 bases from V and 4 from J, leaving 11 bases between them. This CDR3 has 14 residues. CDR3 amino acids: CASSRGSSTGELFF. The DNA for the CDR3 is TGTGCCAGCAGTCGTGGGAGCTCCACCGGGGAGCTGTTTTTT.

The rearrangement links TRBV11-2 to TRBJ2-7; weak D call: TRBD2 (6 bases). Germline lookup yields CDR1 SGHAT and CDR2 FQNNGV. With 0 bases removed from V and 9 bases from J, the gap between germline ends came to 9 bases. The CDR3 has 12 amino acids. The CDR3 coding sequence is TGTGCCAGCAGCTTAGAGGGAGGCGGGCAGTACTTC. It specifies CASSLEGGGQYF.

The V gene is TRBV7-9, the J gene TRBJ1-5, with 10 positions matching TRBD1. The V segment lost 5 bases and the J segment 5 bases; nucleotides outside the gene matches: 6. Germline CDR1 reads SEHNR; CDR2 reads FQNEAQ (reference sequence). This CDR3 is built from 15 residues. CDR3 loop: CASSHGDRGYQPQHF. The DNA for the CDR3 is TGTGCCAGCAGCCACGGGGACAGGGGTTATCAGCCCCAGCATTTT.

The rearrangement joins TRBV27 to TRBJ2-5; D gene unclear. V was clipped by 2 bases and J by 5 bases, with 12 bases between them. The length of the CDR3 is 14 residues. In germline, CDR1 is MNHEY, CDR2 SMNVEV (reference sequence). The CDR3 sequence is CASSLPNMPETQYF. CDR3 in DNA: TGTGCCAGCAGTTTACCCAACATGCCCGAGACCCAGTACTTC.

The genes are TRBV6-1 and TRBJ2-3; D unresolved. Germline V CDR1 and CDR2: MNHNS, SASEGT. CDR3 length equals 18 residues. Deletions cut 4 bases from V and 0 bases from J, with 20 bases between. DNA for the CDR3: TGTGCCAGCAGTGCGGTAATTTTTTCGGTCGCTAGCACAGATACGCAGTATTTT. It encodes CASSAVIFSVASTDTQYF.

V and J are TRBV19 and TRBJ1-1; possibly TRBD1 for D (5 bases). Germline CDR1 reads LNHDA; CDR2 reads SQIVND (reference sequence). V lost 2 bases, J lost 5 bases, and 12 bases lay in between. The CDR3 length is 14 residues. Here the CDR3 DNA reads TGTGCCAGTAGTATATATAGGGGAAATACTGAAGCTTTCTTT. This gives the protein CASSIYRGNTEAFF.

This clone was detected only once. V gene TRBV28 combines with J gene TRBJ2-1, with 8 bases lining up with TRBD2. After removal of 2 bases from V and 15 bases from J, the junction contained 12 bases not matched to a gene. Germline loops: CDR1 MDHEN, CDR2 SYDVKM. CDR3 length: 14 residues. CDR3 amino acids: CASSLGTRNWNSFF. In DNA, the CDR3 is TGTGCCAGCAGTTTAGGGACTAGAAACTGGAATTCGTTCTTC.

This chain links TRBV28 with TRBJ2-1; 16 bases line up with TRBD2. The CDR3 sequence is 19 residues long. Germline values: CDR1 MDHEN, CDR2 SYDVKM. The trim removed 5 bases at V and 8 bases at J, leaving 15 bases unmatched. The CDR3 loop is CASSPPGLAGGPGYDEQFF. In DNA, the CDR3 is TGTGCCAGCAGTCCTCCGGGACTAGCGGGAGGGCCCGGTTACGATGAGCAGTTCTTC.

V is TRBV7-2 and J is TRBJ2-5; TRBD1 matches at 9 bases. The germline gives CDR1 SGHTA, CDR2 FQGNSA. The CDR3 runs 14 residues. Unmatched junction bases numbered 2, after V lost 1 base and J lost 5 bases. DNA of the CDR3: TGTGCCAGCAGCTTAGTGGGACAGGGTGAGACCCAGTACTTC. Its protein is CASSLVGQGETQYF.

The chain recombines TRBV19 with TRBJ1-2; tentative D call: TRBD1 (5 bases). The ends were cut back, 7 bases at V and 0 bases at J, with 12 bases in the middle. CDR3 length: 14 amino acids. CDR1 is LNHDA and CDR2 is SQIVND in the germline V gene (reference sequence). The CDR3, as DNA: TGTGCCAGTATGGACAAGAAGACTAACTATGGCTACACCTTC. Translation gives CASMDKKTNYGYTF. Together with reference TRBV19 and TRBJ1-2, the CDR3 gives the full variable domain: DGGITQSPKYLFRKEGQNVTLSCEQNLNHDAMYWYRQDPGQGLRLIYYSQIVNDFQKGDIAEGYSVSREKKESFPLTVTSAQKNPTAFYLCASMDKKTNYGYTFGSGTRLTVV.

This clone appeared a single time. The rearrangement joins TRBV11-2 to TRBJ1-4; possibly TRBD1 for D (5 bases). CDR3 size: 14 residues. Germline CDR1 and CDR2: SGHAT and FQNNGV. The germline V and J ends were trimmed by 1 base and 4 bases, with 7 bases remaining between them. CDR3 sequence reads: CASSLAGYNEKLFF. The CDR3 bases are TGTGCCAGCAGCTTAGCAGGGTATAATGAAAAACTGTTTTTT. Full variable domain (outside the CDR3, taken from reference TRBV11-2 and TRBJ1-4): EAGVAQSPRYKIIEKRQSVAFWCNPISGHATLYWYQQILGQGPKLLIQFQNNGVVDDSQLPKDRFSAERLKGVDSTLKIQPAKLEDSAVYLCASSLAGYNEKLFFGSGTQLSVL.

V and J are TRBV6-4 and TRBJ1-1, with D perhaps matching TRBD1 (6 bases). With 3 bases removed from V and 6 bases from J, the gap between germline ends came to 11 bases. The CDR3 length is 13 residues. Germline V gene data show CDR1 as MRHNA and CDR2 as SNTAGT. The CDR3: CASSEVGGAEAFF. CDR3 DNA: TGTGCCAGCAGTGAGGTAGGGGGAGCTGAAGCTTTCTTT.

CDR3: CASRRGGGGYTF. The CDR3, as DNA: TGTGCCAGCCGACGGGGGGGCGGTGGCTACACCTTC. The V call is TRBV12-3 or TRBV12-4, the J call TRBJ1-2, with D perhaps matching TRBD1 (6 bases). This CDR3 comprises 12 residues. With 8 bases removed from V and 7 bases from J, the gap between germline ends came to 14 bases.

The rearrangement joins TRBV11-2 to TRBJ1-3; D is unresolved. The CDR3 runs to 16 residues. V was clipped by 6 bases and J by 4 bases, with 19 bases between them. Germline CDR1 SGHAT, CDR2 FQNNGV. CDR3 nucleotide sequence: TGTGCCAGCAGGAGGGAAGTCTTCCGCGGGGGAAACACCATATATTTT. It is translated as CASRREVFRGGNTIYF. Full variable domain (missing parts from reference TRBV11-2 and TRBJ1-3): EAGVAQSPRYKIIEKRQSVAFWCNPISGHATLYWYQQILGQGPKLLIQFQNNGVVDDSQLPKDRFSAERLKGVDSTLKIQPAKLEDSAVYLCASRREVFRGGNTIYFGEGSWLTVV.

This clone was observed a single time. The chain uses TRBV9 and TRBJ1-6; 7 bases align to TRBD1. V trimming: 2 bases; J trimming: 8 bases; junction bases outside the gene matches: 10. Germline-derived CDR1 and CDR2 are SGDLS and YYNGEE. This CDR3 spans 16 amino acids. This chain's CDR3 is CASSVAEGAWDSPLHF. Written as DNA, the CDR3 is TGTGCCAGCAGCGTCGCGGAGGGGGCGTGGGATTCACCCCTCCACTTT.

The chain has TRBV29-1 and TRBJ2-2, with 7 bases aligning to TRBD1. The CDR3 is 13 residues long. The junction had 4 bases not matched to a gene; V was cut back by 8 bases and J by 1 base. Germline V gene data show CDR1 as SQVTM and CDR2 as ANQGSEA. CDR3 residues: CSTRQGNTGELFF. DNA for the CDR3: TGCAGCACCCGACAGGGGAACACCGGGGAGCTGTTTTTT.

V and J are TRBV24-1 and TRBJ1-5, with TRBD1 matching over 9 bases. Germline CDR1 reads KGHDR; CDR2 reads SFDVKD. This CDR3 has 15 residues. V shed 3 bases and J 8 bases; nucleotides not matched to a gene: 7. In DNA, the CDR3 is TGTGCCACCAGTGATACCGGGACAGGGAATGAGCCCCAGCATTTT. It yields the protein CATSDTGTGNEPQHF.

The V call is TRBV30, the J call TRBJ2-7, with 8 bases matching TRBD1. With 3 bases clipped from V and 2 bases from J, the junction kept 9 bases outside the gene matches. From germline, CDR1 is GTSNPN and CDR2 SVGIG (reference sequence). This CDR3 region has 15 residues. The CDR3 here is CAWRGPGQDPYEQYF. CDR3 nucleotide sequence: TGTGCCTGGAGGGGACCGGGACAGGATCCCTACGAGCAGTACTTC.

CDR3 nucleotides: TGTGCCAGCAGCTTATTTTCCAGGGGTGGCGGGGAGCTGTTTTTT. This gives the protein CASSLFSRGGGELFF. The chain has TRBV11-1 and TRBJ2-2, with D tentatively TRBD1 (6 bases). From germline, CDR1 is SGHAT and CDR2 FQDESV (reference sequence). The CDR3 spans 15 residues. V was clipped by 2 bases and J by 7 bases, with 14 bases between them.

As DNA, the CDR3 is TGTGCCAGCAGCTTAGCCGGGAGCTACAATGAGCAGTTCTTC. Its translation: CASSLAGSYNEQFF. The chain uses TRBV11-3 and TRBJ2-1; a possible D gene is TRBD2 (6 bases). Trimming took off 1 base at V and 3 bases at J, with 7 bases between the two ends. Germline CDR1 reads SGHNT; CDR2 reads YENEEA. This CDR3 is built from 14 residues.

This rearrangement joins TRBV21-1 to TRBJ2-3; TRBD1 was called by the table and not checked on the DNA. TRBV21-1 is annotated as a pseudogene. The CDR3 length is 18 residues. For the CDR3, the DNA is TGTGCCAGCAGCAAAGTAGGGGGCGGACACCCTAGCACAGATACGCAGTATTTT. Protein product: CASSKVGGGHPSTDTQYF.

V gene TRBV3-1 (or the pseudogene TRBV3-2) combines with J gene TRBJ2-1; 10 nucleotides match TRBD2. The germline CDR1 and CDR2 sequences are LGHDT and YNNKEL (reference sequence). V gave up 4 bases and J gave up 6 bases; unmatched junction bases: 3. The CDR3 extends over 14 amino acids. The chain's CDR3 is CASSLAGGPNEQFF. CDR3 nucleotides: TGTGCCAGCAGCCTAGCGGGAGGCCCCAATGAGCAGTTCTTC.